This passage covers 27 T cell receptor beta chains from one sample sequenced in a study of immune cell composition in non-small cell lung cancer. Normal lung was taken at the farthest possible site, at least 3 cm from tumour. Repertoires were generated with immunoSEQ multiplex PCR, while TCRdb's copy carries only in-frame clones and drops some. The sample carries over 800 clones, 82% recorded once. The sequencing sample was made of non-adjacent lung tissue. The receptor set was obtained from a human donor with non-small cell lung cancer.

The CDR3 DNA reads TGTGCCAGCAGCCTCGGGTCCAGGGTTGAAAAACTGTTTTTT. Protein product: CASSLGSRVEKLFF. The rearrangement uses TRBV7-2 and TRBJ1-4; possible D gene TRBD1, 5 bases. Deletions cut 5 bases from V and 7 bases from J, with 14 bases between. Per germline, CDR1 SGHTA and CDR2 FQGNSA. The CDR3 runs 14 residues.

The rearrangement uses TRBV5-1 and TRBJ2-3; TRBD2 might be the D (6 bases). Germline V CDR1 and CDR2: SGHRS, YFSETQ. Trimming stripped 4 bases from V and 2 bases from J, with 14 bases between. This CDR3 is built from 15 residues. The CDR3 sequence: CASSTSVAATDTQYF. DNA of the CDR3: TGCGCCAGCAGCACTTCTGTAGCGGCCACAGATACGCAGTATTTT.

The rearrangement joins TRBV7-2 to TRBJ2-6; 12 nucleotides align to TRBD1. Germline-derived CDR1 and CDR2 are SGHTA and FQGNSA. The V gene end was trimmed by 5 bases and the J gene end by 2 bases; junction bases not matched to a gene: 7. This CDR3 region has 18 residues. The CDR3 reads CASSPRDRGLAGANVLTF. CDR3 in DNA: TGTGCCAGCAGCCCCCGGGACAGGGGGCTTGCTGGGGCCAACGTCCTGACTTTC. The complete variable domain, with remaining parts taken from reference TRBV7-2 and TRBJ2-6, reads GAGVSQSPSNKVTEKGKDVELRCDPISGHTALYWYRQSLGQGLEFLIYFQGNSAPDKSGLPSDRFSAERTGGSVSTLTIQRTQQEDSAVYLCASSPRDRGLAGANVLTFGAGSRLTVL.

This clone was detected a few times. This chain joins TRBV11-2 and TRBJ1-6; D remains ambiguous. CDR1 SGHAT and CDR2 FQNNGV come from the germline V gene. The CDR3 runs 14 residues. Trimming left V 5 bases short and J 2 bases short, with 7 bases between. CDR3 DNA: TGTGCCAGCAGCCGAGGAGCCTATAATTCACCCCTCCACTTT. This sequence encodes CASSRGAYNSPLHF.

The chain carries TRBV6-5 and TRBJ1-6; no reliable D call. V lost 4 bases to trimming and J lost 7 bases, with 8 bases between them. The CDR3 is 13 amino acids. CDR1 is MNHEY, CDR2 SVGAGI, per germline. Written as DNA, the CDR3 is TGTGCCAGCAGTTCCAGACACAATTCACCCCTCCACTTT. Translating it yields CASSSRHNSPLHF.

The chain combines TRBV11-2 with TRBJ2-5, with D maybe TRBD2 (6 bases). The length of the CDR3 is 15 residues. CDR1 SGHAT and CDR2 FQNNGV come from the germline V gene. The germline V and J ends were trimmed by 1 base and 5 bases, with 14 bases remaining between them. In nucleotides, the CDR3 is TGTGCCAGCAGCTTAGGCGGGGCAGTAGGGGAGACCCAGTACTTC. It yields the protein CASSLGGAVGETQYF.

Note on this clone: The same CDR3 also results from other DNA sequences found in this sample. This chain links TRBV5-1 with TRBJ1-3, with a possible D match to TRBD1 (5 bases). The CDR3 loop spans 17 amino acids. Germline V gene data show CDR1 as SGHRS and CDR2 as YFSETQ. V was pared by 10 bases and J by 0 bases, with 23 bases between. The CDR3 bases are TGCGCCTCCTCCCGAGGGAGGGGCATAACCTCTGGAAACACCATATATTTT. Protein sequence: CASSRGRGITSGNTIYF.

The gene calls are TRBV4-1 and TRBJ2-7; TRBD1 might be the D (5 bases). The CDR3 has 15 amino acids. V was clipped by 3 bases and J by 4 bases, with 16 bases between them. Germline V gives CDR1 MGHRA, CDR2 YSYEKL. CDR3: CASSQATGFQYEQYF. DNA of the CDR3: TGCGCCAGCAGCCAGGCAACAGGATTTCAATACGAGCAGTACTTC.

The gene calls are TRBV30 and TRBJ1-6; D unresolved. Germline V gene data show CDR1 as GTSNPN and CDR2 as SVGIG (reference sequence). The ends were cut back, 2 bases at V and 13 bases at J, with 12 bases in the middle. The CDR3 is made up of 12 amino acids. The CDR3, as DNA: TGTGCCTGGAGTATCGGTGATCCCCCCCTCCACTTT. It yields the protein CAWSIGDPPLHF.

The rearrangement joins TRBV18 to TRBJ1-1, with TRBD1 as a possible D gene (5 bases). The CDR3 is made up of 15 amino acids. Trimming shortened V by 6 bases and J by 4 bases, and 18 bases separated the two germline ends. The germline gives CDR1 KGHSH, CDR2 LQKENI. CDR3: CASSPGSGVGTEAFF. The CDR3 DNA reads as TGTGCCAGCTCCCCCGGGTCGGGGGTGGGCACTGAAGCTTTCTTT.

V is TRBV6-5 and J is TRBJ1-1; perhaps TRBD1 as D (5 bases). Deletions cut 4 bases from V and 1 base from J, with 10 bases between. Germline V gene lookup returns CDR1 MNHEY and CDR2 SVGAGI. The CDR3 extends over 14 amino acids. For the CDR3, the DNA is TGTGCCAGCAGTTTTGCAGGGCCGAACACTGAAGCTTTCTTT. Encoded protein: CASSFAGPNTEAFF.

The chain's CDR3 is CASSEFGGMGYEQYF. In nucleotides, the CDR3 is TGTGCCAGCAGTGAGTTTGGGGGCATGGGATACGAGCAGTACTTC. The V and J genes are TRBV6-1 and TRBJ2-7; possible D gene TRBD1, 6 bases. The V end lost 3 bases, the J end lost 4 bases, and 16 bases lay between the germline ends. This CDR3 has 15 residues. CDR1 is MNHNS and CDR2 is SASEGT in the germline V gene.

The rearrangement joins TRBV4-1 to TRBJ2-1, with a weak D call TRBD2 (5 bases). The V gene lost 3 bases and the J gene lost 0 bases, with 12 bases spanning the gap. Germline V gene sequence: CDR1 MGHRA, CDR2 YSYEKL. The CDR3 length is 16 residues. The CDR3 spells CASSQTSGISYNEQFF. As DNA, the CDR3 is TGCGCCAGCAGCCAGACAAGCGGTATCTCCTACAATGAGCAGTTCTTC.

CDR3 in amino acids: CASSRLAGDYNEQFF. The DNA for the CDR3 is TGTGCCAGCAGTCGACTAGCGGGAGACTACAATGAGCAGTTCTTC. The chain carries TRBV6-5 and TRBJ2-1; 12 nucleotides line up with TRBD2. This CDR3 has 15 residues. Germline values: CDR1 MNHEY, CDR2 SVGAGI. Trimming removed 5 bases from V and 3 bases from J; junction bases left unmatched: 2.

The V and J genes are TRBV20-1 and TRBJ2-1; 8 bases match TRBD1. Germline-derived CDR1 and CDR2 are DFQATT and SNEGSKA (reference sequence). This CDR3 has 11 residues. V lost 7 bases to trimming and J lost 7 bases; unmatched junction nucleotides: 3. In nucleotides, the CDR3 is TGCAGTGGACAGGGGAGTAATGAGCAGTTCTTC. Translated: CSGQGSNEQFF.

This chain links TRBV7-9 with TRBJ2-3; 9 bases agree with TRBD2. This CDR3 has 17 amino acids. Germline assignment: CDR1 SEHNR and CDR2 FQNEAQ (reference sequence). Trimming at V came to 1 base and at J to 1 base, leaving 6 bases not matched to a gene. The CDR3 DNA reads TGTGCCAGCAGCTTAGGCGGTAGCGGGGGTCGCACAGATACGCAGTATTTT. Residues: CASSLGGSGGRTDTQYF. Together with reference TRBV7-9 and TRBJ2-3, the CDR3 gives the full variable domain: DTGVSQNPRHKITKRGQNVTFRCDPISEHNRLYWYRQTLGQGPEFLTYFQNEAQLEKSRLLSDRFSAERPKGSFSTLEIQRTEQGDSAMYLCASSLGGSGGRTDTQYFGPGTRLTVL.

The chain carries TRBV9 and TRBJ2-1; 9 bases line up with TRBD2. J lost 9 bases, V lost 3 bases, and 10 bases had no gene match. The CDR3 spans 15 residues. Looked up from germline, CDR1 is SGDLS and CDR2 is YYNGEE. CDR3 DNA: TGTGCCAGCAGCGCTACCTCGGGACTAGCCATTGAGCAGTTCTTC. Amino acids: CASSATSGLAIEQFF.

In its sample, this clone is large. This chain connects TRBV5-6 to TRBJ1-2, with unresolved D. CDR3 length equals 11 residues. V lost 3 bases and J lost 7, with 7 bases in between. From germline, CDR1 is SGHDT and CDR2 YYEEEE. For the CDR3, the DNA is TGTGCCAGCAGCTCGAGGTTTGGCTACACCTTC. Amino acids: CASSSRFGYTF.

This clone was seen just once. V and J are TRBV11-2 and TRBJ2-3, with D possibly matching TRBD2 (6 bases). Germline CDR1 and CDR2: SGHAT and FQNNGV. CDR3 length equals 14 residues. V was pared by 5 bases and J by 6 bases, with 15 bases between. The CDR3 loop is CASSRGSHSDTQYF. DNA for the CDR3: TGTGCCAGCAGCCGGGGGTCGCATTCGGATACGCAGTATTTT. Variable domain in full (rest from reference TRBV11-2 and TRBJ2-3): EAGVAQSPRYKIIEKRQSVAFWCNPISGHATLYWYQQILGQGPKLLIQFQNNGVVDDSQLPKDRFSAERLKGVDSTLKIQPAKLEDSAVYLCASSRGSHSDTQYFGPGTRLTVL.

This clone was seen a single time. The same CDR3 also results from other DNA sequences found in this sample. The V and J genes are TRBV6-5 and TRBJ2-2; the match to TRBD2 covers 8 bases. V lost 3 bases and J lost 8; bases outside the gene matches: 5. The CDR3 extends over 14 amino acids. Germline V gives CDR1 MNHEY, CDR2 SVGAGI. Here the CDR3 reads CASSYDSGTGELFF. CDR3 in DNA: TGTGCCAGCAGTTATGATAGCGGGACTGGGGAGCTGTTTTTT.

The chain recombines TRBV2 with TRBJ2-5; D is unresolved. Trimming took 5 bases from V and 7 from J, leaving 11 bases between them. The CDR3 has 12 residues. Germline assignment: CDR1 SNHLY and CDR2 FYNNEI. CDR3 nucleotide sequence: TGTGCCAGCAGTCGACCAGAGGTGACCCAGTACTTC. This translates into CASSRPEVTQYF.

This sequence joins TRBV7-2 and TRBJ2-5, with D possibly being TRBD2 (8 bases). The V and J ends lost 5 bases and 2 bases respectively, with 24 bases between them. Germline V gene sequence: CDR1 SGHTA, CDR2 FQGNSA. This CDR3 contains 18 residues. CDR3 nucleotides: TGTGCCAGCAGCAAGGGGGCGACTAGCGCGGGGGGACAAGAGACCCAGTACTTC. The encoded protein is CASSKGATSAGGQETQYF. The complete variable domain, with remaining parts taken from reference TRBV7-2 and TRBJ2-5, reads GAGVSQSPSNKVTEKGKDVELRCDPISGHTALYWYRQSLGQGLEFLIYFQGNSAPDKSGLPSDRFSAERTGGSVSTLTIQRTQQEDSAVYLCASSKGATSAGGQETQYFGPGTRLLVL.

V gene TRBV2 combines with J gene TRBJ2-1, with D maybe TRBD2 (5 bases). The CDR3 has 13 residues. Between the trimmed V and J ends, which lost 6 bases and 6 bases, there was a span of 12 bases. Germline V lookup: CDR1 SNHLY, CDR2 FYNNEI. The CDR3 DNA reads as TGTGCCAGCAGCCACGGTCGGGGCAATGAGCAGTTCTTC. Translated: CASSHGRGNEQFF. The variable domain in full, completed from reference TRBV2 and TRBJ2-1, reads EPEVTQTPSHQVTQMGQEVILRCVPISNHLYFYWYRQILGQKVEFLVSFYNNEISEKSEIFDDQFSVERPDGSNFTLKIRSTKLEDSAMYFCASSHGRGNEQFFGPGTRLTVL.

This clone was counted a few times. V gene TRBV7-8 combines with J gene TRBJ1-5; 7 bases are shared with TRBD1. V was clipped by 5 bases and J by 7 bases; unmatched bases: 8. The CDR3 contains 14 residues. Germline assignment: CDR1 SGHVS and CDR2 FQNEAQ. As DNA, the CDR3 is TGTGCCAGCAGCCTAAGACAGGGCGGCCAGCCCCAGCATTTT. The encoded protein is CASSLRQGGQPQHF.

This chain uses TRBV5-1 with TRBJ2-5; D remains unclear. Germline loops: CDR1 SGHRS, CDR2 YFSETQ. This CDR3 is 13 amino acids long. V was pared by 2 bases and J by 1 base, with 6 bases between. The CDR3 protein is CASSFAIQETQYF. CDR3 coding DNA: TGCGCCAGCAGCTTTGCTATCCAAGAGACCCAGTACTTC.

The V call is TRBV4-3, the J call TRBJ1-3; no clear D. Trimming removed 0 bases at V and 2 bases at J, with 8 bases between. Germline CDR1 LGHNA, CDR2 YSLEER. This CDR3 spans 15 amino acids. The chain's CDR3 is CASSQDGNPGNTIYF. For the CDR3, the DNA is TGCGCCAGCAGCCAAGACGGGAACCCTGGAAACACCATATATTTT.

The chain employs TRBV2 and TRBJ2-5, with 10 nucleotides matching TRBD2. Germline trimming cut 2 bases from V and 4 bases from J; bases unmatched to any gene: 7. CDR3 size: 16 residues. Germline-derived CDR1 and CDR2 are SNHLY and FYNNEI. This chain's CDR3 is CASSEPSGGRRETQYF. The CDR3 region has the DNA TGTGCCAGCAGTGAACCTAGCGGGGGCCGCCGAGAGACCCAGTACTTC. The whole variable domain, remainder taken from reference TRBV2 and TRBJ2-5, is EPEVTQTPSHQVTQMGQEVILRCVPISNHLYFYWYRQILGQKVEFLVSFYNNEISEKSEIFDDQFSVERPDGSNFTLKIRSTKLEDSAMYFCASSEPSGGRRETQYFGPGTRLLVL.